These T cell receptor beta chains were read from a single sample in a study of blood T cell repertoires in COVID-19. The assay was immunoSEQ multiplex PCR, and TCRdb's table has in-frame clones only and misses some. This sample carries around 40,000 clones, about 87% of them seen once, and the ten largest clones take under 30%. The sequenced sample was peripheral blood. The source of these receptors is a man aged 45-65 years with active or convalescent COVID-19. Each CDR3 is given with its conserved first and last residue. Fields, in order: V gene, J gene, D gene, clone size, CDR3 DNA, CDR3 protein. A D gene is named only where the DNA matches it firmly. Clone size is not always given. Where it is, it says once, few, many or a class for expanded clones.

TRBV14,TRBJ1-1,.,.,TGTGCCAGCAGCCAAGGACGGGGCACTGAAGCTTTCTTT,CASSQGRGTEAFF
TRBV12-3/TRBV12-4,TRBJ2-7,.,.,TGTGCCAGCAAAGATCACAGGGCCTACGAGCAGTACTTC,CASKDHRAYEQYF
TRBV5-1,TRBJ1-2,TRBD1,.,TGCGCCAGCAGCCAAGGACAGGGGATAAACTATGGCTACACCTTC,CASSQGQGINYGYTF
TRBV5-6,TRBJ1-6,.,.,TGTGCCAGCAGCCTGCGAGTTACTAATTCACCCCTCCACTTT,CASSLRVTNSPLHF
TRBV7-2,TRBJ2-1,.,.,TGTGCCAGCAGCTTAGCTGTGCTAGTCAATGAGCAGTTCTTC,CASSLAVLVNEQFF
TRBV5-1,TRBJ1-1,.,.,TGCGCCAGCAGCTTTCAGGGTTTTACTGAAGCTTTCTTT,CASSFQGFTEAFF
TRBV4-1,TRBJ2-1,TRBD2,.,TGCGCCAGCAGCCAAGAAAGTGGGTGGGAGGGAAATGAGCAGTTCTTC,CASSQESGWEGNEQFF
TRBV19,TRBJ1-5,TRBD1,.,TGTGCCAGTAGTATCGGGACAGGGGGCCTAGGGCCCCAGCATTTT,CASSIGTGGLGPQHF
TRBV30,TRBJ2-1,.,.,TGTGCCTGGAGTGTACTCGGGAGCTCCTACAATGAGCAGTTCTTC,CAWSVLGSSYNEQFF
TRBV19,TRBJ1-1,TRBD1,.,TGTGCCAGTAGTATTAGAGGACAGGGGGATTTGAACACTGAAGCTTTCTTT,CASSIRGQGDLNTEAFF
TRBV2,TRBJ2-1,.,.,TGTGCCAGCAGTCTGGGCGGGGTGGGTGAGCAGTTCTTC,CASSLGGVGEQFF
TRBV5-1,TRBJ1-2,TRBD1,.,TGCGCCAGCAGCATAGAGCCGGGACAGGGATGGGGCTACACCTTC,CASSIEPGQGWGYTF
TRBV7-9,TRBJ2-1,TRBD2,.,TGTGCCAGCAGCCCCCGGGGGGCGGGGGGCTACAATGAGCAGTTCTTC,CASSPRGAGGYNEQFF
TRBV18,TRBJ1-2,.,.,TGTGCCAGCTCGCCAAGGGGCAGGAACTATGGCTACACCTTC,CASSPRGRNYGYTF
TRBV6-1,TRBJ1-2,.,.,TGTGCCAGCAGTTATTCGGGGGACTATGGCTACACCTTC,CASSYSGDYGYTF
TRBV6-5,TRBJ1-4,.,.,TGTGCCAGCAGTCAGGGCTTTCGTGAAAAACTGTTTTTT,CASSQGFREKLFF
TRBV5-1,TRBJ2-3,.,.,TGCGCCAGCAGCTTGGGGTTGGTGGGCGGGCGGAGCACAGATACGCAGTATTTT,CASSLGLVGGRSTDTQYF
TRBV7-8,TRBJ2-2,TRBD2,.,TGTGCCAGCAGCCGAGGGGGACTAGCATCCGGGGAGCTGTTTTTT,CASSRGGLASGELFF
TRBV28,TRBJ1-1,TRBD1,few,TGTGCCAGCAGCTTAGGGGGCGGGCGCACTGAAGCTTTCTTT,CASSLGGGRTEAFF
TRBV7-2,TRBJ1-2,TRBD1,.,TGTGCCAGCAGCAGACGGACAGGGGGAAACTATGGCTACACCTTC,CASSRRTGGNYGYTF
TRBV5-1,TRBJ1-1,TRBD1,.,TGCGCCAGCAGCTTCGGGACAGCTAACACTGAAGCTTTCTTT,CASSFGTANTEAFF
TRBV5-4,TRBJ2-1,TRBD1,.,TGTGCCAGCAGCCCAAATTGGGACAGGGGGTTCAATGAGCAGTTCTTC,CASSPNWDRGFNEQFF
TRBV3-1/TRBV3-2,TRBJ2-7,TRBD1,.,TGTGCCAGCAGCCCGACGGACAGGGGGCGCCACGAGCAGTACTTC,CASSPTDRGRHEQYF
TRBV5-1,TRBJ1-1,.,.,TGCGCCAGCAGCTTGGTCGGGGTGCTGAACACTGAAGCTTTCTTT,CASSLVGVLNTEAFF
TRBV2,TRBJ2-1,TRBD2,.,TGTGCCAGCAGTGAAGGTTGGGGGCTAGCGGGAGGTGCCCCGCGGCGGAATGAGCAGTTCTTC,CASSEGWGLAGGAPRRNEQFF